This is a list of T cell receptor beta chains from one sample in a study of T cell responses to AZD1222 COVID-19 vaccine. Assay used: immunoSEQ multiplex PCR; TCRdb lists only in-frame clones, some missing. This table has more than 250,000 clones, approximately 93% appearing once. The sample consisted of peripheral blood, taken on day 0 of AZD1222 vaccination. These receptor sequences come from an adult in good health. CDR3s include the opening cysteine and the closing phenylalanine or tryptophan. Fields, in order: J gene, D gene, V gene, clone size, CDR3 protein, CDR3 DNA. A D gene is named only where the DNA matches it firmly. Size tells how often a clone was seen (once, few, many) or the class of an expanded clone, and some rows leave it out.

j_call: TRBJ1-1; d_call: TRBD1; v_call: TRBV5-1; clone_size: once; cdr3_aa: CASSLTGTAYANTEAFF; cdr3_nt: TGCGCCAGCAGCTTGACCGGGACAGCATACGCTAACACTGAAGCTTTCTTT
j_call: TRBJ1-2; d_call: NA; v_call: TRBV27; clone_size: NA; cdr3_aa: CASSPRRGYSYGYTF; cdr3_nt: TGTGCCAGCAGCCCGAGGAGGGGGTATAGCTATGGCTACACCTTC
j_call: TRBJ2-3; d_call: TRBD2; v_call: TRBV27; clone_size: NA; cdr3_aa: CASSFSPPGTSGRLHTDTQYF; cdr3_nt: TGTGCCAGCAGTTTCTCCCCACCGGGGACTAGCGGGAGGTTGCACACAGATACGCAGTATTTT
j_call: TRBJ1-6; d_call: NA; v_call: TRBV19; clone_size: NA; cdr3_aa: CASSETDRPRSPLHF; cdr3_nt: TGTGCCAGTAGCGAAACCGACAGGCCGAGGTCACCCCTCCACTTT
j_call: TRBJ2-7; d_call: TRBD1; v_call: TRBV29-1; clone_size: NA; cdr3_aa: CSADRGDEQYF; cdr3_nt: TGCAGCGCTGACAGGGGTGACGAGCAGTACTTC
j_call: TRBJ2-5; d_call: TRBD2; v_call: TRBV5-6; clone_size: NA; cdr3_aa: CASSSELAVRRTQYF; cdr3_nt: TGTGCCAGCAGCTCCGAGCTAGCGGTGCGGAGGACCCAGTACTTC
j_call: TRBJ2-7; d_call: NA; v_call: TRBV6-5; clone_size: NA; cdr3_aa: CASSLWEEQYF; cdr3_nt: TGTGCCAGCAGTCTCTGGGAAGAGCAGTACTTC
j_call: TRBJ2-3; d_call: TRBD1; v_call: TRBV20-1; clone_size: NA; cdr3_aa: CSASYPPGQGADTQYF; cdr3_nt: TGCAGTGCTAGTTACCCCCCGGGACAGGGGGCAGATACGCAGTATTTT
j_call: TRBJ1-3; d_call: NA; v_call: TRBV7-9; clone_size: NA; cdr3_aa: CASSLAQGNTIYF; cdr3_nt: TGTGCCAGCAGCTTAGCGCAAGGAAACACCATATATTTT
j_call: TRBJ1-4; d_call: TRBD1; v_call: TRBV5-1; clone_size: NA; cdr3_aa: CASSSDRDGEKLFF; cdr3_nt: TGCGCCAGCAGCTCTGACAGGGACGGTGAAAAACTGTTTTTT
j_call: TRBJ1-5; d_call: TRBD1; v_call: TRBV2; clone_size: NA; cdr3_aa: CASSGQVAGPQHF; cdr3_nt: TGTGCCAGCAGCGGACAGGTAGCGGGGCCCCAGCATTTT
j_call: TRBJ1-5; d_call: NA; v_call: TRBV6-1; clone_size: NA; cdr3_aa: CASSELRGVNQPQHF; cdr3_nt: TGTGCCAGCAGTGAACTTAGAGGGGTCAATCAGCCCCAGCATTTT
j_call: TRBJ2-2; d_call: NA; v_call: TRBV29-1; clone_size: NA; cdr3_aa: CSVWGDTGELFF; cdr3_nt: TGCAGCGTATGGGGGGACACCGGGGAGCTGTTTTTT
j_call: TRBJ2-7; d_call: TRBD1; v_call: TRBV28; clone_size: NA; cdr3_aa: CASSPLQGARGRAYEQYF; cdr3_nt: TGTGCCAGCAGCCCCCTACAGGGGGCGCGGGGGAGGGCCTACGAGCAGTACTTC
j_call: TRBJ2-1; d_call: TRBD1; v_call: TRBV19; clone_size: few; cdr3_aa: CASSFGGSRGREQFF; cdr3_nt: TGTGCCAGTTCCTTCGGAGGCTCCAGGGGGCGTGAGCAGTTCTTC
j_call: TRBJ1-1; d_call: NA; v_call: TRBV5-1; clone_size: NA; cdr3_aa: CASSFGGTNTEAFF; cdr3_nt: TGCGCCAGCAGCTTTGGGGGCACGAACACTGAAGCTTTCTTT
j_call: TRBJ2-1; d_call: TRBD1; v_call: TRBV3-1/TRBV3-2; clone_size: NA; cdr3_aa: CASGQGNEQFF; cdr3_nt: TGTGCCAGTGGACAGGGCAATGAGCAGTTCTTC
j_call: TRBJ1-1; d_call: TRBD1; v_call: TRBV11-2; clone_size: NA; cdr3_aa: CASSLDLGQGMNTEAFF; cdr3_nt: TGTGCCAGCAGCTTAGATCTGGGACAGGGGATGAACACCGAAGCTTTCTTT
j_call: TRBJ2-2; d_call: NA; v_call: TRBV11-2; clone_size: NA; cdr3_aa: CAHKPGGRTGELFF; cdr3_nt: TGTGCCCACAAGCCGGGGGGCAGGACCGGGGAGCTGTTTTTT
j_call: TRBJ1-2; d_call: NA; v_call: TRBV25-1; clone_size: NA; cdr3_aa: CASSERGTEGRIGGYTF; cdr3_nt: TGTGCCAGCAGTGAAAGGGGGACGGAAGGGAGGATCGGTGGCTACACCTTC
j_call: TRBJ2-2; d_call: NA; v_call: TRBV6-5; clone_size: NA; cdr3_aa: CASSYRQGRTGELFF; cdr3_nt: TGTGCCAGCAGTTACCGGCAGGGCCGCACCGGGGAGCTGTTTTTT
j_call: TRBJ1-3; d_call: NA; v_call: TRBV3-1/TRBV3-2; clone_size: NA; cdr3_aa: CASSSHSLSGNTIYF; cdr3_nt: TGTGCCAGCAGCTCCCACAGCCTGTCTGGAAACACCATATATTTT
j_call: TRBJ2-7; d_call: NA; v_call: TRBV19; clone_size: NA; cdr3_aa: CASSIGDGAYEQYF; cdr3_nt: TGTGCCAGTAGTATCGGAGACGGGGCCTACGAGCAGTACTTC
j_call: TRBJ2-7; d_call: TRBD1; v_call: TRBV14; clone_size: NA; cdr3_aa: CASSQGQGRQYF; cdr3_nt: TGTGCCAGCAGCCAAGGACAGGGCCGACAGTACTTC
j_call: TRBJ2-5; d_call: TRBD1; v_call: TRBV11-2; clone_size: once; cdr3_aa: CASSPRQGKETQYF; cdr3_nt: TGTGCCAGCAGCCCCCGACAGGGGAAAGAGACCCAGTACTTC
j_call: TRBJ2-5; d_call: NA; v_call: TRBV2; clone_size: NA; cdr3_aa: CASLRDTGETQYF; cdr3_nt: TGTGCCAGCTTGAGAGATACTGGGGAGACCCAGTACTTC
j_call: TRBJ1-5; d_call: NA; v_call: TRBV5-1; clone_size: NA; cdr3_aa: CASSLGAWKVSNQPQHF; cdr3_nt: TGCGCCAGCAGCTTGGGCGCATGGAAGGTCAGCAATCAGCCCCAGCATTTT
j_call: TRBJ2-2; d_call: NA; v_call: TRBV3-1/TRBV3-2; clone_size: NA; cdr3_aa: CASSRSGDTGELFF; cdr3_nt: TGTGCCAGCAGCCGTTCAGGGGACACCGGGGAGCTGTTTTTT
j_call: TRBJ1-1; d_call: NA; v_call: TRBV3-1/TRBV3-2; clone_size: NA; cdr3_aa: CASSQEGSHTEAFF; cdr3_nt: TGTGCCAGCAGCCAAGAAGGCTCACACACTGAAGCTTTCTTT
j_call: TRBJ2-1; d_call: TRBD1; v_call: TRBV19; clone_size: NA; cdr3_aa: CASSGQGGSYNEQFF; cdr3_nt: TGTGCCAGTAGTGGACAGGGTGGGTCCTACAATGAGCAGTTCTTC
j_call: TRBJ2-1; d_call: TRBD2; v_call: TRBV28; clone_size: NA; cdr3_aa: CASTSGSYNEQFF; cdr3_nt: TGTGCCAGCACCAGCGGGAGTTACAATGAGCAGTTCTTC
j_call: TRBJ1-5; d_call: NA; v_call: TRBV5-6; clone_size: NA; cdr3_aa: CASTTMESNQPQHF; cdr3_nt: TGTGCCAGCACCACTATGGAGTCAAATCAGCCCCAGCATTTT
j_call: TRBJ2-7; d_call: TRBD2; v_call: TRBV2; clone_size: NA; cdr3_aa: CASKRTSGSRNEQYF; cdr3_nt: TGTGCCAGCAAAAGGACTAGCGGGAGTCGCAACGAGCAGTACTTC
j_call: TRBJ2-1; d_call: NA; v_call: TRBV3-1/TRBV3-2; clone_size: once; cdr3_aa: CASSLNGGHSEQFF; cdr3_nt: TGTGCCAGCAGCCTAAACGGGGGGCATAGTGAGCAGTTCTTC
j_call: TRBJ2-7; d_call: NA; v_call: TRBV2; clone_size: NA; cdr3_aa: CASSEGRLYEQYF; cdr3_nt: TGTGCCAGCAGTGAAGGTCGCCTCTACGAGCAGTACTTC
j_call: TRBJ1-5; d_call: TRBD1; v_call: TRBV19; clone_size: NA; cdr3_aa: CASSTTGQARGQPQHF; cdr3_nt: TGTGCCAGTAGTACAACGGGACAGGCCCGAGGACAGCCCCAGCATTTT
j_call: TRBJ1-4; d_call: NA; v_call: TRBV12-2; clone_size: NA; cdr3_aa: CASRLEGGTLHEKLFF; cdr3_nt: TGTGCAAGTCGCTTGGAAGGTGGGACCCTTCATGAAAAACTGTTTTTT
j_call: TRBJ1-1; d_call: NA; v_call: TRBV27; clone_size: NA; cdr3_aa: CASYGYTEAFF; cdr3_nt: TGTGCCAGCTACGGGTACACTGAAGCTTTCTTT
j_call: TRBJ1-3; d_call: NA; v_call: TRBV30; clone_size: NA; cdr3_aa: CAWSANTIYF; cdr3_nt: TGTGCCTGGAGTGCCAACACCATATATTTT
j_call: TRBJ2-7; d_call: NA; v_call: TRBV7-9; clone_size: NA; cdr3_aa: CASSLVEYEQYF; cdr3_nt: TGTGCCAGCAGCTTAGTAGAATACGAGCAGTACTTC
j_call: TRBJ1-5; d_call: NA; v_call: TRBV24-1; clone_size: NA; cdr3_aa: CATSATGWEQPQHF; cdr3_nt: TGTGCCACCAGTGCGACAGGATGGGAACAGCCCCAGCATTTT
j_call: TRBJ2-7; d_call: NA; v_call: TRBV11-3; clone_size: NA; cdr3_aa: CASSPEDSYEQYF; cdr3_nt: TGTGCCAGCAGCCCTGAGGACTCCTACGAGCAGTACTTC
j_call: TRBJ2-2; d_call: NA; v_call: TRBV6-2/TRBV6-3; clone_size: NA; cdr3_aa: CASSYPVAGELFF; cdr3_nt: TGTGCCAGCAGTTACCCAGTGGCCGGGGAGCTGTTTTTT
j_call: TRBJ2-3; d_call: NA; v_call: TRBV12-3/TRBV12-4; clone_size: once; cdr3_aa: CASSLTTGDTQYF; cdr3_nt: TGTGCCAGCAGTTTGACGACGGGAGATACGCAGTATTTT
j_call: TRBJ2-7; d_call: TRBD1; v_call: TRBV29-1; clone_size: NA; cdr3_aa: CSVAQGAHEQYF; cdr3_nt: TGCAGCGTGGCTCAGGGGGCCCACGAGCAGTACTTC
j_call: TRBJ2-5; d_call: TRBD2; v_call: TRBV10-3; clone_size: NA; cdr3_aa: CATGLAGGGAQYF; cdr3_nt: TGTGCCACGGGACTAGCGGGGGGCGGGGCCCAGTACTTC
j_call: TRBJ2-1; d_call: TRBD1; v_call: TRBV9; clone_size: NA; cdr3_aa: CASSATGTGRPIF; cdr3_nt: TGTGCCAGCAGCGCCACCGGGACAGGAAGGCCCATCTTC
j_call: TRBJ2-7; d_call: TRBD1; v_call: TRBV5-5; clone_size: NA; cdr3_aa: CASSPTGFNEQYF; cdr3_nt: TGTGCCAGCAGCCCGACAGGGTTTAACGAGCAGTACTTC
j_call: TRBJ2-2; d_call: NA; v_call: TRBV19; clone_size: NA; cdr3_aa: CATNRDKGTGELFF; cdr3_nt: TGTGCAACCAACCGGGACAAGGGCACCGGGGAGCTGTTTTTT
j_call: TRBJ1-5; d_call: TRBD1; v_call: TRBV19; clone_size: NA; cdr3_aa: CASSIGGHRGGNQPQHF; cdr3_nt: TGTGCCAGTAGTATTGGAGGGCACAGGGGAGGCAATCAGCCCCAGCATTTT
j_call: TRBJ2-7; d_call: TRBD2; v_call: TRBV5-1; clone_size: NA; cdr3_aa: CASSPRDYSYEQYF; cdr3_nt: TGCGCCAGCAGCCCACGGGACTACTCCTACGAGCAGTACTTC
j_call: TRBJ2-1; d_call: NA; v_call: TRBV6-4; clone_size: NA; cdr3_aa: CASSPGTDNEQFF; cdr3_nt: TGTGCCAGCAGTCCCGGGACCGATAATGAGCAGTTCTTC
j_call: TRBJ2-5; d_call: TRBD2; v_call: TRBV7-8; clone_size: NA; cdr3_aa: CASSLALAGGQETQYF; cdr3_nt: TGTGCCAGCAGCTTAGCCCTAGCGGGAGGTCAGGAGACCCAGTACTTC
j_call: TRBJ2-1; d_call: NA; v_call: TRBV6-5; clone_size: NA; cdr3_aa: CASSSRASDPEGQFF; cdr3_nt: TGTGCCAGCAGCTCAAGGGCTAGCGACCCAGAGGGGCAGTTCTTC
j_call: TRBJ2-3; d_call: NA; v_call: TRBV18; clone_size: NA; cdr3_aa: CASSPNYREDTQYF; cdr3_nt: TGTGCCAGCTCACCAAACTACAGGGAAGATACGCAGTATTTT
j_call: TRBJ2-3; d_call: NA; v_call: TRBV6-2/TRBV6-3; clone_size: NA; cdr3_aa: CASSRAPQDTQYF; cdr3_nt: TGTGCCAGCAGTAGGGCACCCCAGGATACGCAGTATTTT
j_call: TRBJ1-1; d_call: NA; v_call: TRBV19; clone_size: NA; cdr3_aa: CASRPGRRNTEAFF; cdr3_nt: TGTGCCAGTAGACCGGGACGCCGGAACACTGAAGCTTTCTTT
j_call: TRBJ2-7; d_call: NA; v_call: TRBV11-2; clone_size: once; cdr3_aa: CASRGANSYEQYF; cdr3_nt: TGTGCCAGCCGGGGGGCAAACTCCTACGAGCAGTACTTC